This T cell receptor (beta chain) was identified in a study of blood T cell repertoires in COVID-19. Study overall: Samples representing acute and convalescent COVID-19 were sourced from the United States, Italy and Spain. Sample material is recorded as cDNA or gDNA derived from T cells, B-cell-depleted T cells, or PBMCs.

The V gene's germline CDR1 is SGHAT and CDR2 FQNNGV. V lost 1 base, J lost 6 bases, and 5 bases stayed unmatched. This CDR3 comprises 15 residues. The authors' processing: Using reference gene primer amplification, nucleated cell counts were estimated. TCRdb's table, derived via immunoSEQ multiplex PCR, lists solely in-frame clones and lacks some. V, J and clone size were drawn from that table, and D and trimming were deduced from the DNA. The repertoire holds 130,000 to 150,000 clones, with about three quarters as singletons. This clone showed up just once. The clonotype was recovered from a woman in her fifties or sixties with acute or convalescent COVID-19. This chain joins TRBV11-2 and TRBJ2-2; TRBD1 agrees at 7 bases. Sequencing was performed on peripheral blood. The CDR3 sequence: CASSLGTGLPGELFF. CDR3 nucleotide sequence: TGTGCCAGCAGCTTAGGGACAGGTCTGCCCGGGGAGCTGTTTTTT.